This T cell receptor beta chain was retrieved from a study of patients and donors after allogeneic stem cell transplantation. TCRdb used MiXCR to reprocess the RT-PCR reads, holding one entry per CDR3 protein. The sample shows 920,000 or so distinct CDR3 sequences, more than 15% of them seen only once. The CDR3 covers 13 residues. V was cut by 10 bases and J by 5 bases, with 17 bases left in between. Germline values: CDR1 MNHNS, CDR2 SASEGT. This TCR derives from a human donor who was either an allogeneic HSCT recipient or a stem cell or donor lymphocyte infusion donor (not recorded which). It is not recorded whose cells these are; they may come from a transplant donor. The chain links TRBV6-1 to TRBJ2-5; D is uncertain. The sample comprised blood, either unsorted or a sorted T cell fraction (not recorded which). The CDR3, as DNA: TGTGCCACCGGGTTCGATGTCCAGGAGACCCAGTACTTC. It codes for CATGFDVQETQYF.